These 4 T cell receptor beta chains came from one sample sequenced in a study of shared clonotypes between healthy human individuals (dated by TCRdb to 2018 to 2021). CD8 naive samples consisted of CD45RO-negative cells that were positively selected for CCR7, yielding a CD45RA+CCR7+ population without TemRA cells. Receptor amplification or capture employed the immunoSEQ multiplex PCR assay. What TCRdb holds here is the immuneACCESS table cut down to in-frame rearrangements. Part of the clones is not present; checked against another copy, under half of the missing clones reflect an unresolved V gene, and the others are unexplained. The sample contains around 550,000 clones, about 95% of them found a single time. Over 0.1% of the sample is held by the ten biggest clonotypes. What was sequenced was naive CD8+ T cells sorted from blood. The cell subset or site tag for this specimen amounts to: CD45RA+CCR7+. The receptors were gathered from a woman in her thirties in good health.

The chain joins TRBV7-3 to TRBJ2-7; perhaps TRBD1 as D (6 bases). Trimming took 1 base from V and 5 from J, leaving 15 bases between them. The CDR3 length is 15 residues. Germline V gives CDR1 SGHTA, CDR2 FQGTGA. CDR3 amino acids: CASSLSDRSAHEQYF. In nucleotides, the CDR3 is TGTGCCAGCAGCTTAAGCGACAGGTCCGCCCACGAGCAGTACTTC. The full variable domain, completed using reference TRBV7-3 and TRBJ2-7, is GAGVSQTPSNKVTEKGKYVELRCDPISGHTALYWYRQSLGQGPEFLIYFQGTGAADDSGLPNDRFFAVRPEGSVSTLKIQRTERGDSAVYLCASSLSDRSAHEQYFGPGTRLTVT.

CDR3 protein: CASRRTSGSVQFF. In nucleotides, the CDR3 is TGTGCCAGCAGGAGGACTAGCGGGAGCGTTCAGTTCTTC. The chain joins TRBV5-6 to TRBJ2-1, with 13 bases fitting TRBD2. Unmatched junction bases numbered 6, after V lost 5 bases and J lost 13 bases. This CDR3 is built from 13 residues. The germline V gene encodes CDR1 SGHDT and CDR2 YYEEEE. The full variable domain, its missing parts supplied by reference TRBV5-6 and TRBJ2-1, is DAGVTQSPTHLIKTRGQQVTLRCSPKSGHDTVSWYQQALGQGPQFIFQYYEEEERQRGNFPDRFSGHQFPNYSSELNVNALLLGDSALYLCASRRTSGSVQFFGPGTRLTVL.

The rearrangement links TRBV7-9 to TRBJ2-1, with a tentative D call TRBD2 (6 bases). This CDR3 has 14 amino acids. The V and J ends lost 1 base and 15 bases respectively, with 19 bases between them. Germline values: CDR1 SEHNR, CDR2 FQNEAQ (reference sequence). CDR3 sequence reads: CASSLVSGGATPFF. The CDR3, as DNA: TGTGCCAGCAGCTTAGTTTCCGGGGGAGCTACCCCGTTCTTC.

CDR3 in DNA: TGCGCCAGCAGCCCCCGGGACAGGGTCCACGAGCAGTACTTC. Translated, it gives CASSPRDRVHEQYF. The chain has TRBV4-1 and TRBJ2-7; 9 bases match TRBD1. Germline values: CDR1 MGHRA, CDR2 YSYEKL. CDR3 length: 14 amino acids. After removal of 4 bases from V and 5 bases from J, the junction contained 6 bases not matched to a gene.